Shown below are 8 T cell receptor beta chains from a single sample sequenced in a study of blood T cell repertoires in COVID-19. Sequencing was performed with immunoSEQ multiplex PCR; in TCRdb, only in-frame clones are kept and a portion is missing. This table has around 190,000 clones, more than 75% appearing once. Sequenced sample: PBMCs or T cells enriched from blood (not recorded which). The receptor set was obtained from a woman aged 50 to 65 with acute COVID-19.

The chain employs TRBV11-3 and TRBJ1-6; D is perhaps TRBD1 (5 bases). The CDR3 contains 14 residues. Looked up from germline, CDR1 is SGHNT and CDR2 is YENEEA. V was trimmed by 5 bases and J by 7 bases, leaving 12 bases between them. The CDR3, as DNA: TGTGCCAGCAGCCTTGGAGGGGTAAATTCACCCCTCCACTTT. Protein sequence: CASSLGGVNSPLHF.

The CDR3 here is CASSFVQGNSPLHF. CDR3 sequence (DNA): TGTGCCAGCAGTTTCGTACAGGGAAATTCACCCCTCCACTTT. The genes are TRBV28 and TRBJ1-6, with D perhaps TRBD1 (6 bases). V shed 3 bases and J shed 7 bases, with 10 bases lying between them. Germline V CDR1 and CDR2: MDHEN, SYDVKM. The CDR3 is 14 residues long.

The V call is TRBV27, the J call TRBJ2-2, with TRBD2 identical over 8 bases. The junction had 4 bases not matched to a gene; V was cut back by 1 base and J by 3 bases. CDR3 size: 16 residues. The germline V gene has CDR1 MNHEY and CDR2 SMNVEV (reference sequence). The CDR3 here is CASSLFAGGHTGELFF. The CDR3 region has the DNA TGTGCCAGCAGTTTATTTGCGGGGGGACACACCGGGGAGCTGTTTTTT.

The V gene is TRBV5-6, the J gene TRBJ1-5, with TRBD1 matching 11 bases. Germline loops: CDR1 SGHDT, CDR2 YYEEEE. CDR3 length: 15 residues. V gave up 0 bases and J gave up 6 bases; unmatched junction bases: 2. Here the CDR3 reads CASSLGTGGIQPQHF. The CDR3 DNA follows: TGTGCCAGCAGCTTGGGGACAGGGGGCATTCAGCCCCAGCATTTT.

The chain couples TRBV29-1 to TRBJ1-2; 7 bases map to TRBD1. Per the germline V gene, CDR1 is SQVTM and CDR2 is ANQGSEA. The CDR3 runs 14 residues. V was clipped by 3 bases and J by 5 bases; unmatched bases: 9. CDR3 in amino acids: CSVEGNPRGYGYTF. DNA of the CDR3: TGCAGCGTTGAGGGAAATCCCAGGGGGTATGGCTACACCTTC. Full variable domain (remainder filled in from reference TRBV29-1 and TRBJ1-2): SAVISQKPSRDICQRGTSLTIQCQVDSQVTMMFWYRQQPGQSLTLIATANQGSEATYESGFVIDKFPISRPNLTFSTLTVSNMSPEDSSIYLCSVEGNPRGYGYTFGSGTRLTVV.

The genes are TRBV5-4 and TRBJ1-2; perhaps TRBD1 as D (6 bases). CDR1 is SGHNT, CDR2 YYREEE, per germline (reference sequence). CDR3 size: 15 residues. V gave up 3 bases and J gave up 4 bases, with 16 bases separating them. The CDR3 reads CASSWGQGPPYGYTF. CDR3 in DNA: TGTGCCAGCAGCTGGGGGCAGGGGCCCCCCTATGGCTACACCTTC.

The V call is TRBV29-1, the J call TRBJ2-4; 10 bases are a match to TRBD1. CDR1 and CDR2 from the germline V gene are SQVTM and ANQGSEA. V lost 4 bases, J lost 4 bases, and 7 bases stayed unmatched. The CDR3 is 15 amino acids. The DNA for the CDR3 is TGCAGCGTTGTCGGCTGGACAGGGGGGAAAAACATTCAGTACTTC. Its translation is CSVVGWTGGKNIQYF.

CDR3 nucleotide sequence: TGTGCCAGTAAGGGACAGGGCCGAGTGGGGGGACAACTGTTTTTT. Its translation: CASKGQGRVGGQLFF. The V and J genes are TRBV19 and TRBJ1-4, with 9 bases identical to TRBD1. Looked up from germline, CDR1 is LNHDA and CDR2 is SQIVND (reference sequence). This CDR3 comprises 15 residues. The J segment lost 12 bases and the V segment lost 7 bases, leaving 15 bases of the junction unmatched.